This T cell receptor (beta chain) was retrieved from a study of shared clonotypes between healthy human individuals. TCRdb's table, derived via immunoSEQ multiplex PCR, lists solely in-frame clones and lacks some. Of almost 750,000 clones in the sample, approximately 77% were seen once. The CDR3 has 12 residues. Germline CDR1 SQVTM, CDR2 ANQGSEA. Trimming pared 3 bases from V and 2 bases from J, leaving 6 bases between. Sequencing input: memory CD4+ T cells sorted from blood. Subset indicated: CD45RA-negative fraction. This sequence originates from a woman younger than 45 in good health. This chain uses TRBV29-1 with TRBJ2-3, with D hard to call. The CDR3 here is CSVESNTDTQYF. CDR3 DNA: TGCAGCGTTGAGTCTAACACAGATACGCAGTATTTT.